Presented here are 13 T cell receptor beta chains from one specimen sequenced in a study of Ad26.COV2.S vaccination and SARS-CoV-2 variants. Generated by immunoSEQ multiplex PCR, the TCRdb table keeps only in-frame clones and is missing some. The table lists 300,000 to 400,000 clones, about 82% of them singletons. This sample's treatment: roughly 20 received Ad26.COV2.S at low or high dose, single or two shots; several received placebo; per-sample allocation not given. Material that was analyzed had been drawn on day 63 after the first vaccine or placebo injection. The specimen comprised peripheral blood, sampled in a trial of Ad26.COV2.S vaccine versus placebo. The receptors were gathered from a person aged 18-65 years who received the Ad26.COV2.S COVID-19 vaccine or a placebo.

The gene calls are TRBV7-6 and TRBJ1-5, with unresolved D. Per the germline V gene, CDR1 is SGHVS and CDR2 is FNYEAQ. The CDR3 covers 15 residues. V gave up 1 base and J gave up 2 bases, with 9 bases separating them. Here the CDR3 reads CASSLGAGRNQPQHF. The CDR3 DNA reads as TGTGCCAGCAGCTTAGGGGCAGGACGCAATCAGCCCCAGCATTTT.

J is TRBJ2-3 and V is TRBV7-2; 12 bases match TRBD2. Germline lookup yields CDR1 SGHTA and CDR2 FQGNSA. V gave up 8 bases and J gave up 8 bases; unmatched junction bases: 14. This CDR3 is 16 amino acids long. Here the CDR3 DNA reads TGTGCCAGCGATCAGACTAGCGGGGGACCCGGGGGTACGCAGTATTTT. Amino acid sequence: CASDQTSGGPGGTQYF.

The sample holds one count of this clone. The chain uses TRBV29-1 and TRBJ2-3; the match to TRBD1 covers 8 bases. CDR1 is SQVTM, CDR2 ANQGSEA, per germline. The V and J ends lost 4 bases and 10 bases, in that order; junction bases with no gene match: 19. The CDR3 totals 16 residues. For the CDR3, the DNA is TGCAGCGTTGGTTTCGGGACAGGTATCCCCAGGGAGGCGCAGTATTTT. Translated: CSVGFGTGIPREAQYF.

The V call is TRBV6-5, the J call TRBJ1-2, with D maybe TRBD1 (5 bases). Germline-derived CDR1 and CDR2 are MNHEY and SVGAGI. The germline V and J ends were trimmed by 0 bases and 6 bases, with 17 bases remaining between them. The CDR3 covers 16 residues. The CDR3: CASSYSKGIGRDGYTF. Written as DNA, the CDR3 is TGTGCCAGCAGTTACTCGAAAGGGATTGGCAGGGATGGCTACACCTTC.

The rearrangement joins TRBV7-9 to TRBJ1-1, with 7 bases identical to TRBD1. V gave up 4 bases and J gave up 4 bases; unmatched junction bases: 9. The length of the CDR3 is 15 residues. CDR1 and CDR2 from the germline V gene are SEHNR and FQNEAQ (reference sequence). In DNA form, the CDR3 reads TGTGCCAGCAGCTCCAGGGGGGAATTGATCACTGAAGCTTTCTTT. It translates to CASSSRGELITEAFF.

The chain has TRBV4-3 and TRBJ1-1, with D uncertain. The germline V gene has CDR1 LGHNA and CDR2 YSLEER. Trimming shortened V by 0 bases and J by 6 bases, and 17 bases separated the two germline ends. The CDR3 has 16 amino acids. CDR3 DNA sequence: TGCGCCAGCAGCCAAGATCCCGGAGGGTTAGGCGCTGAAGCTTTCTTT. Amino acids: CASSQDPGGLGAEAFF.

In DNA, the CDR3 is TGTGCCAGCAGCTTATCTGGGGGGTATGGCTACACCTTC. It specifies CASSLSGGYGYTF. The chain is built from TRBV7-3 and TRBJ1-2; D is possibly TRBD1 (5 bases). V dropped 2 bases and J dropped 5 bases, with 9 bases sitting between them. The CDR3 sequence is 13 residues long. Germline V gene data show CDR1 as SGHTA and CDR2 as FQGTGA.

The chain uses TRBV27 and TRBJ1-3, with a tentative D call TRBD1 (6 bases). Trimming cost V 6 bases and J 3 bases, with 12 bases left between them. Germline CDR1 MNHEY, CDR2 SMNVEV (reference sequence). The CDR3 contains 14 residues. The CDR3 region has the DNA TGTGCCAGCAGGGAGGGGGGGGTTGGAAACACCATATATTTT. Translating gives CASREGGVGNTIYF.

The CDR3 region has the DNA TGTGCCAGCAGCCAGCGGGGGCCGAGCTCCTATAATTCACCCCTCCACTTT. Translation gives CASSQRGPSSYNSPLHF. The genes are TRBV3-1 (or the pseudogene TRBV3-2) and TRBJ1-6, with a possible D match to TRBD1 (6 bases). Deletions cut 3 bases from V and 0 bases from J, with 12 bases between. Looked up from germline, CDR1 is LGHDT and CDR2 is YNNKEL (reference sequence). This CDR3 has 17 amino acids.

V gene TRBV14 combines with J gene TRBJ2-7, with D possibly matching TRBD1 (5 bases). CDR1 SGHDN and CDR2 FVKESK come from the germline V gene. This CDR3 region has 15 residues. With 0 bases removed from V and 1 base from J, the gap between germline ends came to 10 bases. CDR3 coding DNA: TGTGCCAGCAGCCAAGAGGAGACAGTTTCCTACGAGCAGTACTTC. Encoded protein: CASSQEETVSYEQYF.

The chain joins TRBV7-9 to TRBJ1-5; D remains ambiguous. Trimming left V 3 bases short and J 3 bases short, with 6 bases between. The germline V gene encodes CDR1 SEHNR and CDR2 FQNEAQ (reference sequence). The CDR3 has 13 residues. CDR3 nucleotide sequence: TGTGCCAGCAGCTTTACGATCAATCAGCCCCAGCATTTT. It translates to CASSFTINQPQHF.

This chain joins TRBV30 and TRBJ1-1; D ambiguous. Germline CDR1 and CDR2: GTSNPN and SVGIG (reference sequence). Trimming pared 4 bases from V and 1 base from J, leaving 10 bases between. The CDR3 contains 13 residues. The CDR3: CAWKAGRNTEAFF. Written as DNA, the CDR3 is TGTGCCTGGAAGGCCGGGCGGAACACTGAAGCTTTCTTT.

This sequence joins TRBV4-3 and TRBJ1-2; 10 bases are shared with TRBD1. With 4 bases clipped from V and 2 bases from J, the junction kept 4 bases outside the gene matches. CDR3 length equals 15 residues. Germline CDR1 LGHNA, CDR2 YSLEER. DNA for the CDR3: TGCGCCAGCAGCCGCCGACAGGGGGCAAACTATGGCTACACCTTC. Translated: CASSRRQGANYGYTF.